This T cell receptor (beta chain) was documented in a study of blood T cell repertoires in COVID-19. Study summary: Samples came from the United States, Italy and Spain, spanning acute and convalescent COVID-19. In each case, the material was cDNA or gDNA derived from T cells, B-cell-depleted T cells, or PBMCs.

Per the original data handling: Amplification of reference gene primers provided the estimated nucleated cell counts. Measured with immunoSEQ multiplex PCR; TCRdb has only the in-frame clones, and not every one. The V and J calls and clone size were taken over from that table, and D and trimming were inferred from the DNA. The table records about 140,000 clones, roughly 76% of them present only once. CDR1 GTSNPN and CDR2 SVGIG come from the germline V gene (reference sequence). Trimming removed 5 bases from V and 15 bases from J; junction bases left unmatched: 16. The CDR3 consists of 13 residues. This sequence joins TRBV30 and TRBJ2-1, with 7 bases identical to TRBD1. Sequencing was performed on peripheral blood. The TCR originated in a woman aged 50 to 60 with active or convalescent COVID-19. CDR3 region: CAWESGGRGQRFF. CDR3 nucleotides: TGTGCCTGGGAATCCGGTGGTCGGGGACAGCGGTTCTTC.